This is a list of T cell receptor beta chains from one sample in a study of blood T cell repertoires in COVID-19. Profiled with immunoSEQ multiplex PCR; TCRdb holds only in-frame clones, not every one. The profile shows 200,000 to 250,000 clones, about 84% of them singletons. Sequencing used PBMCs or T cells enriched from blood (not recorded which). These receptors all come from a woman in her fifties or sixties who had recovered from COVID-19. CDR3s leave out the opening cysteine and the closing phenylalanine or tryptophan. The order of the fields is J gene, D gene, V gene, CDR3 protein. D genes are given only for firm matches.

j_gene: TRBJ1-1; d_gene: -; v_gene: TRBV19; CDR3aa: ASSMEFMNTEAF
j_gene: TRBJ2-1; d_gene: -; v_gene: TRBV7-2; CDR3aa: ASSDDRSSYNEQF
j_gene: TRBJ1-2; d_gene: TRBD1; v_gene: TRBV6-5; CDR3aa: ASRTTGGLGYT
j_gene: TRBJ1-5; d_gene: TRBD1; v_gene: TRBV6-5; CDR3aa: ASSTLGQGPQPQH
j_gene: TRBJ2-1; d_gene: TRBD2; v_gene: TRBV6-4; CDR3aa: ASSVKAGWDEQF
j_gene: TRBJ1-2; d_gene: TRBD1; v_gene: TRBV29-1; CDR3aa: SVLSGTVGVYGYT
j_gene: TRBJ2-3; d_gene: TRBD1; v_gene: TRBV5-6; CDR3aa: ASSVVRDRLTDTQY
j_gene: TRBJ1-4; d_gene: -; v_gene: TRBV5-6; CDR3aa: ASSLAGVLYEKLF
j_gene: TRBJ2-1; d_gene: TRBD1; v_gene: TRBV7-8; CDR3aa: ASSTRDRLSSYNEQF
j_gene: TRBJ1-1; d_gene: TRBD1; v_gene: TRBV18; CDR3aa: ASSGTGARNTEAF
j_gene: TRBJ1-1; d_gene: -; v_gene: TRBV12-1; CDR3aa: ASSPPRTNMNTEAF
j_gene: TRBJ1-2; d_gene: TRBD1; v_gene: TRBV28; CDR3aa: ASSLGGQGGGYT
j_gene: TRBJ2-7; d_gene: -; v_gene: TRBV4-2; CDR3aa: ASSQGTDLSYEQY
j_gene: TRBJ1-2; d_gene: TRBD1; v_gene: TRBV5-4; CDR3aa: ASSRDRDRVRYGYT
j_gene: TRBJ1-4; d_gene: TRBD1; v_gene: TRBV7-8; CDR3aa: ASSLETGTGKLF
j_gene: TRBJ2-1; d_gene: TRBD2; v_gene: TRBV29-1; CDR3aa: SVWVAGPANEQF
j_gene: TRBJ2-1; d_gene: TRBD2; v_gene: TRBV5-1; CDR3aa: ASGRLAGGDEQF
j_gene: TRBJ1-3; d_gene: TRBD1; v_gene: TRBV18; CDR3aa: ASSPPGGQGTGNTIY
j_gene: TRBJ2-1; d_gene: TRBD2; v_gene: TRBV7-2; CDR3aa: ASSLVRGGGNEQF
j_gene: TRBJ1-2; d_gene: -; v_gene: TRBV7-9; CDR3aa: ASSGWTVLYT
j_gene: TRBJ2-3; d_gene: -; v_gene: TRBV15; CDR3aa: ATSGLTGTRPGDTQY
j_gene: TRBJ2-2; d_gene: TRBD1; v_gene: TRBV7-2; CDR3aa: AIRQGAGGELF
j_gene: TRBJ1-6; d_gene: -; v_gene: TRBV7-3; CDR3aa: ASSLKGMDSPLH
j_gene: TRBJ1-1; d_gene: -; v_gene: TRBV11-3; CDR3aa: ASSLGRNTEAF
j_gene: TRBJ2-7; d_gene: -; v_gene: TRBV30; CDR3aa: AWSGGESYEQY
j_gene: TRBJ2-5; d_gene: -; v_gene: TRBV7-9; CDR3aa: ASSYGVPRGSGETQY
j_gene: TRBJ1-2; d_gene: TRBD1; v_gene: TRBV5-1; CDR3aa: ASSFLGQGDYGYT
j_gene: TRBJ2-4; d_gene: TRBD2; v_gene: TRBV5-8; CDR3aa: AFWGGNIQY
j_gene: TRBJ1-2; d_gene: -; v_gene: TRBV3-1/TRBV3-2; CDR3aa: ASSQGAGRYGYT
j_gene: TRBJ1-4; d_gene: TRBD1; v_gene: TRBV6-1; CDR3aa: ASSEARGQVATNEKLF
j_gene: TRBJ2-1; d_gene: TRBD2; v_gene: TRBV10-3; CDR3aa: AISAGLAGVNEQF
j_gene: TRBJ1-2; d_gene: TRBD1; v_gene: TRBV29-1; CDR3aa: SVESGQGGNYGYT
j_gene: TRBJ1-1; d_gene: TRBD1; v_gene: TRBV24-1; CDR3aa: ATRQGTLDTEAF
j_gene: TRBJ1-5; d_gene: -; v_gene: TRBV7-9; CDR3aa: ASSPGASAGNQPQH
j_gene: TRBJ1-1; d_gene: -; v_gene: TRBV5-1; CDR3aa: ASSLDLGEAF
j_gene: TRBJ2-5; d_gene: -; v_gene: TRBV2; CDR3aa: ASSESGVWETQY
j_gene: TRBJ2-5; d_gene: TRBD1; v_gene: TRBV15; CDR3aa: ATSRDFGTGFQETQY
j_gene: TRBJ1-1; d_gene: -; v_gene: TRBV6-6; CDR3aa: ASRDMTENTEAF
j_gene: TRBJ1-2; d_gene: TRBD1; v_gene: TRBV12-3/TRBV12-4; CDR3aa: ASRPTGTGGYT
j_gene: TRBJ2-5; d_gene: TRBD2; v_gene: TRBV7-2; CDR3aa: ASSLGGASGSGGETQY
j_gene: TRBJ2-6; d_gene: -; v_gene: TRBV2; CDR3aa: ASAYPRVTGANVLT
j_gene: TRBJ1-6; d_gene: -; v_gene: TRBV7-8; CDR3aa: ASSRRSPSYNSPLH
j_gene: TRBJ1-1; d_gene: -; v_gene: TRBV28; CDR3aa: ASSLTGNTEAF
j_gene: TRBJ2-5; d_gene: -; v_gene: TRBV19; CDR3aa: ASKRRDVGQETQY
j_gene: TRBJ2-5; d_gene: TRBD1; v_gene: TRBV5-5; CDR3aa: ASSQGRDRAVQETQY
j_gene: TRBJ1-2; d_gene: -; v_gene: TRBV5-6; CDR3aa: ASSLSGSSYGYT
j_gene: TRBJ1-2; d_gene: -; v_gene: TRBV7-8; CDR3aa: ASSFNGRYGYT
j_gene: TRBJ1-1; d_gene: -; v_gene: TRBV3-1/TRBV3-2; CDR3aa: ASTLRTDSEAF
j_gene: TRBJ1-2; d_gene: TRBD1; v_gene: TRBV7-2; CDR3aa: ASSIDRASSHYGYT
j_gene: TRBJ1-5; d_gene: -; v_gene: TRBV7-2; CDR3aa: ASSWDWAINQPQH
j_gene: TRBJ2-7; d_gene: TRBD1; v_gene: TRBV7-3; CDR3aa: ASSSDRGYEQY
j_gene: TRBJ2-1; d_gene: -; v_gene: TRBV7-9; CDR3aa: ASSPALVIDNEQF
j_gene: TRBJ1-2; d_gene: TRBD1; v_gene: TRBV29-1; CDR3aa: SVATGGNYGYT
j_gene: TRBJ1-2; d_gene: -; v_gene: TRBV7-2; CDR3aa: ASSSGRGSNYGYT